One sample yielded the 27 T cell receptor beta chains listed below, sequenced in a study of T cell responses to AZD1222 COVID-19 vaccine. Libraries were prepared by immunoSEQ multiplex PCR; TCRdb keeps only in-frame clonotypes and omits some of them. This table holds about 170,000 clones, about 83% found once. The input for sequencing was peripheral blood, taken 28 days after the second AZD1222 dose. All receptors come from an adult who received the AZD1222 COVID-19 vaccine.

J is TRBJ2-5 and V is TRBV14; no firm D call. Germline V gene data show CDR1 as SGHDN and CDR2 as FVKESK. This CDR3 region has 14 residues. The V and J ends lost 1 base and 5 bases respectively, with 11 bases between them. The CDR3 nucleotides read TGTGCCAGCAGCCAAGGCGCCAGATCGGAGACCCAGTACTTC. Translating gives CASSQGARSETQYF.

The chain recombines TRBV5-6 with TRBJ2-3, with D tentatively TRBD2 (7 bases). Trimming pared 0 bases from V and 0 bases from J, leaving 11 bases between. The CDR3 spans 16 residues. CDR1 is SGHDT, CDR2 YYEEEE, per germline. The CDR3 region has the DNA TGTGCCAGCAGCTTGGTGGCGGGGGCTAGCACAGATACGCAGTATTTT. It specifies CASSLVAGASTDTQYF.

The V gene is TRBV5-1, the J gene TRBJ2-1; the match to TRBD2 covers 10 bases. Losses at the gene ends were 4 bases for V and 5 bases for J; bases not matched to a gene: 6. The CDR3 loop spans 15 amino acids. Germline CDR1 is SGHRS and CDR2 is YFSETQ. The CDR3 loop is CASSPTSGDNNEQFF. For the CDR3, the DNA is TGCGCCAGCAGCCCCACTAGCGGGGATAACAATGAGCAGTTCTTC.

This chain joins TRBV4-3 and TRBJ2-2; no definite D call. This CDR3 spans 14 amino acids. CDR1 and CDR2 (germline): LGHNA, YSLEER. V lost 0 bases to trimming and J lost 7 bases, with 9 bases between them. In nucleotides, the CDR3 is TGCGCCAGCAGCCAAGATCACGAGGTCGGGGAGCTGTTTTTT. Protein: CASSQDHEVGELFF.

This clone was seen a handful of times. The rearrangement links TRBV7-6 to TRBJ2-7; 9 nucleotides align to TRBD2. Germline CDR1 reads SGHVS; CDR2 reads FNYEAQ. V shed 1 base and J 4 bases; nucleotides not matched to a gene: 5. The CDR3 has 15 residues. CDR3 bases: TGTGCCAGCAGCTTAGAGAGCGGGGGGCCTTACGAGCAGTACTTC. Amino acids: CASSLESGGPYEQYF.

The chain has TRBV29-1 and TRBJ2-1, with D possibly matching TRBD1 (6 bases). Germline V CDR1 and CDR2: SQVTM, ANQGSEA. V was trimmed by 7 bases and J by 9 bases, leaving 16 bases between them. The CDR3 contains 12 residues. CDR3 sequence reads: CSAVVGAIEQFF. The CDR3 region has the DNA TGCAGCGCGGTAGTGGGGGCGATTGAGCAGTTCTTC.

DNA for the CDR3: TGCGCCAGCAACGACAGGGGATATAACTATGGCTACACCTTC. It codes for CASNDRGYNYGYTF. The chain employs TRBV5-1 and TRBJ1-2, with 8 bases identical to TRBD1. Looked up from germline, CDR1 is SGHRS and CDR2 is YFSETQ. V shed 6 bases, J shed 1 base, and the junction held 5 bases outside the gene matches. The CDR3 loop spans 14 amino acids.

A few counts support this clone. This sequence joins TRBV19 and TRBJ1-1, with TRBD1 identical over 9 bases. The germline V gene encodes CDR1 LNHDA and CDR2 SQIVND (reference sequence). The CDR3 has 16 amino acids. The V and J ends lost 1 base and 4 bases, in that order; junction bases with no gene match: 7. CDR3 residues: CASSIGPDRGGTEAFF. Here the CDR3 DNA reads TGTGCCAGTAGTATAGGCCCCGACAGGGGGGGCACTGAAGCTTTCTTT.

The chain recombines TRBV2 with TRBJ2-3; 10 nucleotides line up with TRBD1. Germline CDR1 and CDR2: SNHLY and FYNNEI. The CDR3 contains 15 residues. V shed 6 bases, J shed 2 bases, and the junction held 5 bases outside the gene matches. The CDR3 DNA follows: TGTGCCAGCAGGCCGGGACAGGGGTCCACAGATACGCAGTATTTT. Amino acid sequence: CASRPGQGSTDTQYF.

The chain couples TRBV29-1 to TRBJ1-4; TRBD1 is a possible D gene (5 bases). Germline V lookup: CDR1 SQVTM, CDR2 ANQGSEA. The CDR3 contains 13 residues. Trimming pared 4 bases from V and 10 bases from J, leaving 16 bases between. CDR3 in DNA: TGCAGCGTTGTCGGGACGTCGCTTGGAAAACTGTTTTTT. This gives the protein CSVVGTSLGKLFF.

The J gene is TRBJ2-7, the V gene TRBV7-2, with D hard to call. The germline CDR1 and CDR2 sequences are SGHTA and FQGNSA. The CDR3 has 12 amino acids. Trimming pared 2 bases from V and 4 bases from J, leaving 6 bases between. In DNA form, the CDR3 reads TGTGCCAGCAGCTTATCTGGGTACGAGCAGTACTTC. Protein: CASSLSGYEQYF. Full variable domain (missing parts from reference TRBV7-2 and TRBJ2-7): GAGVSQSPSNKVTEKGKDVELRCDPISGHTALYWYRQSLGQGLEFLIYFQGNSAPDKSGLPSDRFSAERTGGSVSTLTIQRTQQEDSAVYLCASSLSGYEQYFGPGTRLTVT.

Comment on this clone: The sample carries other DNA sequences with the same CDR3. The rearrangement links TRBV11-2 to TRBJ2-3; TRBD2 agrees at 11 bases. Losses at the gene ends were 5 bases for V and 5 bases for J; bases not matched to a gene: 6. The CDR3 has 15 amino acids. CDR1 is SGHAT, CDR2 FQNNGV, per germline. CDR3 in amino acids: CASSVLAGGGDTQYF. The CDR3 nucleotides are TGTGCCAGCAGCGTGCTAGCGGGGGGAGGAGATACGCAGTATTTT. The variable domain in full, with the rest retrieved from reference TRBV11-2 and TRBJ2-3, is EAGVAQSPRYKIIEKRQSVAFWCNPISGHATLYWYQQILGQGPKLLIQFQNNGVVDDSQLPKDRFSAERLKGVDSTLKIQPAKLEDSAVYLCASSVLAGGGDTQYFGPGTRLTVL.

Here the CDR3 reads CASSSTNPGQLSSYNSPLHF. The CDR3 coding sequence is TGTGCCAGCAGCTCGACGAACCCGGGACAGTTGAGCTCCTATAATTCACCCCTCCACTTT. V usage is TRBV21-1 and J usage is TRBJ1-6; TRBD1, the table's D call, was not compared with the DNA. TRBV21-1 is flagged as a pseudogene. CDR3 length equals 20 residues.

This rearrangement joins TRBV2 to TRBJ1-1; D is unresolved. The CDR3 runs 14 residues. Trimming shortened V by 5 bases and J by 5 bases, and 15 bases separated the two germline ends. Germline CDR1 reads SNHLY; CDR2 reads FYNNEI. The CDR3 region is CASSPDLGRTEAFF. The CDR3 bases are TGTGCCAGCAGTCCAGACCTGGGTAGGACTGAAGCTTTCTTT.

The chain has TRBV9 and TRBJ1-5, with 7 bases identical to TRBD1. Germline loops: CDR1 SGDLS, CDR2 YYNGEE. CDR3 length: 15 amino acids. With V trimmed by 3 bases and J by 4 bases, 7 bases remained unmatched. The DNA of the CDR3 is TGTGCCAGCAGCGCCCGGGGACAGTTAAATCAGCCCCAGCATTTT. This sequence encodes CASSARGQLNQPQHF.

The chain links TRBV18 to TRBJ1-2; a possible D gene is TRBD1 (6 bases). The germline gives CDR1 KGHSH, CDR2 LQKENI. Trimming stripped 0 bases from V and 8 bases from J, with 16 bases between. This CDR3 has 15 amino acids. The CDR3 region has the DNA TGTGCCAGCTCACCACCGCTAGGGGGAGTACTGGGCTACACCTTC. This sequence encodes CASSPPLGGVLGYTF.

The chain couples TRBV25-1 to TRBJ1-5, with D hard to call. The CDR3 is made up of 14 amino acids. Germline CDR1 is MGHDK and CDR2 is SYGVNS. V dropped 4 bases and J dropped 3 bases, with 10 bases sitting between them. DNA for the CDR3: TGTGCCAGCAGTGGCCGGGAAAACAATCAGCCCCAGCATTTT. It translates to CASSGRENNQPQHF. Using reference TRBV25-1 and TRBJ1-5 for the parts outside the CDR3, the full variable domain is EADIYQTPRYLVIGTGKKITLECSQTMGHDKMYWYQQDPGMELHLIHYSYGVNSTEKGDLSSESTVSRIRTEHFPLTLESARPSHTSQYLCASSGRENNQPQHFGDGTRLSIL.

The rearrangement uses TRBV7-2 and TRBJ2-7; D may be TRBD2 (6 bases). Germline-derived CDR1 and CDR2 are SGHTA and FQGNSA. V lost 2 bases to trimming and J lost 1 base, with 18 bases between them. The CDR3 length is 17 residues. The CDR3 DNA is TGTGCCAGCAGCTTACGGGGGTTCAGCCGGGGATCCTACGAGCAGTACTTC. It yields the protein CASSLRGFSRGSYEQYF.

The chain recombines TRBV6-5 with TRBJ1-3, with unresolved D. CDR1 and CDR2 from the germline V gene are MNHEY and SVGAGI. Trimming removed 8 bases from V and 3 bases from J, with 11 bases in between. The CDR3 length is 13 residues. Here the CDR3 DNA reads TGTGCCAGCTCGAGCACGTTTGGAAACACCATATATTTT. This codes for CASSSTFGNTIYF.

The genes are TRBV4-2 and TRBJ1-6, with TRBD1 matching over 7 bases. The V and J ends lost 1 base and 4 bases, in that order; junction bases with no gene match: 4. The length of the CDR3 is 16 residues. Germline CDR1 and CDR2: LGHNA and YNFKEQ. In nucleotides, the CDR3 is TGTGCCAGCAGCCAAGCCGGGACAGTTTATAATTCACCCCTCCACTTT. This sequence encodes CASSQAGTVYNSPLHF.

Of note for this clone: Other nucleotide sequences in the sample specify the same CDR3. The chain links TRBV5-1 to TRBJ1-6; D is unresolved. The V end lost 4 bases, the J end lost 0 bases, and 11 bases lay between the germline ends. The CDR3 sequence is 16 residues long. CDR1 and CDR2 (germline): SGHRS, YFSETQ. CDR3: CASSLTLSSYNSPLHF. The DNA for the CDR3 is TGCGCCAGCAGCCTCACCTTGTCCTCCTATAATTCACCCCTCCACTTT.

This clone was recorded a few times. The chain carries TRBV9 and TRBJ2-2; D gene unclear. Germline loops: CDR1 SGDLS, CDR2 YYNGEE. The CDR3 sequence is 14 residues long. V lost 0 bases to trimming and J lost 4 bases, with 7 bases between them. The CDR3, as DNA: TGTGCCAGCAGCGTAGAGGGCCTCACCGGGGAGCTGTTTTTT. Amino acid sequence: CASSVEGLTGELFF.

Only one count was recorded for this clone. V usage is TRBV9 and J usage is TRBJ2-1; 7 bases fit TRBD1. The germline gives CDR1 SGDLS, CDR2 YYNGEE. This CDR3 spans 17 amino acids. The junction had 12 bases not matched to a gene; V was cut back by 3 bases and J by 3 bases. CDR3 amino acids: CASSDTPQGLVYNEQFF. In DNA, the CDR3 is TGTGCCAGCAGCGACACCCCACAGGGGCTGGTCTACAATGAGCAGTTCTTC.

The rearrangement links TRBV6-5 to TRBJ1-5, with a weak D call TRBD1 (6 bases). V was clipped by 8 bases and J by 7 bases, with 15 bases between them. From germline, CDR1 is MNHEY and CDR2 SVGAGI. The CDR3 contains 13 residues. The CDR3 DNA sequence: TGTGCCAGCTCGAGGGGGGGACAACAGCCCCAGCATTTT. This translates into CASSRGGQQPQHF.

This chain connects TRBV6-6 to TRBJ2-3; D may be TRBD1 or TRBD2 (6 bases each). Germline values: CDR1 MNHNY, CDR2 SVGAGI (reference sequence). V lost 9 bases, J lost 8 bases, and 15 bases lay in between. CDR3 length equals 12 residues. CDR3 protein: CASLEGGSTQYF. The DNA of the CDR3 is TGTGCCAGTCTTGAGGGGGGCTCTACGCAGTATTTT.

The rearrangement joins TRBV11-3 to TRBJ2-1; no reliable D call. The CDR3 contains 15 residues. Germline V CDR1 and CDR2: SGHNT, YENEEA. The ends were cut back, 0 bases at V and 1 base at J, with 7 bases in the middle. The DNA for the CDR3 is TGTGCCAGCAGCTTAGATCCGGGTTCCTACAATGAGCAGTTCTTC. As protein: CASSLDPGSYNEQFF.

The rearrangement uses TRBV4-3 and TRBJ2-7; tentatively, D is TRBD2 (6 bases). Trimming left V 0 bases short and J 3 bases short, with 15 bases between. CDR1 is LGHNA and CDR2 is YSLEER in the germline V gene. CDR3 size: 16 residues. In DNA, the CDR3 is TGCGCCAGCAGCCAAGAATTGGGACTCTTTTTCTACGAGCAGTACTTC. It is translated as CASSQELGLFFYEQYF.